A selection of T cell receptor beta chains follows, all from one sample in a study of blood T cells in healthy people across ages. One entry per CDR3 protein, called by TCRdb with MiXCR from the 5' RACE reads. The table shows some 900,000 distinct CDR3 sequences, with about 28% occurring only once. Material for sequencing was blood. These receptors came from a woman older than 75 in good health. Both conserved end residues are part of each CDR3.

TRBV3-1 | CASSYNVGGGETQYF
TRBV20-1 | CSASPLRGTEQYF
TRBV28 | CASSLWPVGGMTYEQYF
TRBV24-1 | CATSDRGARYNEQFF
TRBV20-1 | CSARDSGQETQYF
TRBV5-6 | CASSLLSQETQYF
TRBV5-1 | CASSLLQGPNYGYTF
TRBV4-3 | CASSQDLRQGAAEAFF
TRBV7-2 | CACSLERATSGSYEQYF
TRBV7-3 | CASSLGLGGGDTQYF
TRBV20-1 | CSARTTGQGYTF
TRBV29-1 | CSVSQGSNQPQHF
TRBV28 | CASSRGGEGRYSNQPQHF
TRBV3-1 | CASSQDLRGSPYNEQFF
TRBV12-3/TRBV12-4 | CASSPRQSLEQYF
TRBV20-1 | CSARVGVSNQPQHF
TRBV4-1 | CASSQEAIYYEQYF
TRBV7-9 | CAEQGEGEQFF
TRBV2 | CASRAGAGATNEKLFF
TRBV7-2 | CASTPQAGGTDKQYF
TRBV20-1 | CSARASGRDQPQHF
TRBV3-1 | CASSQQGTDAQYF
TRBV6-2/TRBV6-3 | CASSYGQGAPHGYTF
TRBV6-5 | CASSYSFQSLSTNEKLFF
TRBV7-7 | CASSRDRGGRETQYF
TRBV6-2/TRBV6-3 | CATKMAGAHTGELFF
TRBV9 | CASSVVAGPTGTQYF
TRBV5-6 | CASSPTPGGNSPLHF
TRBV7-9 | CASSLLAGVADTQYF
TRBV11-2 | CASSLPLGVTPLHF
TRBV24-1 | CATSSKGGSNTGELFF
TRBV12-3/TRBV12-4 | CASSLLAGGSSYNEQYF
TRBV6-1 | CASSELGRRVEAFF
TRBV6-2/TRBV6-3 | CASSYSNLVAGANVLTF